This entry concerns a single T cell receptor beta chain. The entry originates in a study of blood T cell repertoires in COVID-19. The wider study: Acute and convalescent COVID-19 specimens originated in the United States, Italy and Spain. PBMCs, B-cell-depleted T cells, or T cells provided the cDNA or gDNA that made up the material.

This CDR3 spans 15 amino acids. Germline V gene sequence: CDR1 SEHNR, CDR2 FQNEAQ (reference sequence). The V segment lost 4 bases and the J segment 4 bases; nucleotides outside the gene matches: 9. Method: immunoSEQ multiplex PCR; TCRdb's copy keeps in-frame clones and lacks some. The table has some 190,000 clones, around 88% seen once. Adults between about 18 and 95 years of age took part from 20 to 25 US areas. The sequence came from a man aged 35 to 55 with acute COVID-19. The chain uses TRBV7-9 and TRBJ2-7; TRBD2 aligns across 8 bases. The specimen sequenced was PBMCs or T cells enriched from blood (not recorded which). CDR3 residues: CASSSGGRSRYEQYF. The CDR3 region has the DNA TGTGCCAGCAGCTCGGGAGGGAGAAGTAGGTACGAGCAGTACTTC.